This record covers a single T cell receptor beta chain. There are a few counts of this clonotype. The antigen it recognizes is unknown. Qualities for individual bases were not recorded, and no much larger clone is one base off. At the junction V is shortened by 1 base and J by 7 bases; bases outside the gene matches: 4. The cysteine opens and the phenylalanine closes a CDR3 of 15 amino acids. Here the CDR3 DNA is all that survives: 45 bases in frame from base 1. In the germline V gene, CDR1 corresponds to MDHEN and CDR2 to SYDVKM. The sample belongs to a study of response to subunit inactivated influenza vaccine (dated by TCRdb to 2017 to 2018). For context, the study as a whole: The study used deep quantitative T cell receptor repertoire profiling to track responses to a trivalent subunit inactivated influenza vaccine.

Here is what the overall study found, with its caveats: The authors proposed that each seasonal influenza vaccination may bring in only a limited number of new T cells.

The library was obtained by RT-PCR. For sequencing, an Illumina HiSeq 2500 was employed. Using fastp trimming at Q25 and MiXCR clonotype assembly, TCRdb reanalyzed the public sequencing data and kept in-frame beta chains. CDR3 protein duplicates are merged, each entry listing the most common genes and DNA. The table for this sample lists around 190,000 distinct CDR3 sequences; approximately 8.7% of them were counted only once. The ten largest clones take up 11% of the sample. Sequencing was performed on non-naive T cells sorted from PBMCs, taken on the day of vaccination. The cell subset or site label, as the study defines it: memory T cell fraction. The origin of this receptor is a man aged 50-60 years who received an inactivated influenza vaccine. Donor details come from another sample of the same person, matched by shared clones. The sequence is built from TRBV28 and TRBJ1-6, and TRBD1 aligns with 7 junction nucleotides. CDR3 reads: CASSLFGTENSPLHF. The DNA reads TGTGCCAGCAGTTTATTTGGGACAGAGAATTCACCCCTCCACTTT.